Shown below are 7 T cell receptor beta chains from a single sample sequenced in a study of shared clonotypes between healthy human individuals. Profiling relied on immunoSEQ multiplex PCR, and the TCRdb table lists in-frame clones only, not all of them. The profile shows about 2.4 million clones, 90% to 95% of them singletons. The sequencing sample was made of naive CD4+ T cells from PBMCs. Noted subset: CD45RA+ positively selected. Source of these receptors: a man between 18 and 35 years old in good health. Some clones in this sample may be carry-over from other donors' samples.

The genes are TRBV29-1 and TRBJ2-1; 8 bases agree with TRBD2. J lost 4 bases, V lost 4 bases, and 6 bases had no gene match. Germline lookup yields CDR1 SQVTM and CDR2 ANQGSEA. CDR3 size: 14 residues. CDR3 DNA sequence: TGCAGCGTTGGCTTACTAGCGGATTACAATGAGCAGTTCTTC. Translation gives CSVGLLADYNEQFF.

This clone was seen only once. The V and J genes are TRBV7-2 and TRBJ1-5; 8 nucleotides match TRBD1. This CDR3 spans 17 amino acids. Germline-derived CDR1 and CDR2 are SGHTA and FQGNSA. V shed 1 base, J shed 0 bases, and the junction held 5 bases outside the gene matches. DNA of the CDR3: TGTGCCAGCAGCTTAGAGGGACAGGCTTATAGCAATCAGCCCCAGCATTTT. It encodes CASSLEGQAYSNQPQHF. Combining the CDR3 with reference TRBV7-2 and TRBJ1-5 gives the whole variable domain GAGVSQSPSNKVTEKGKDVELRCDPISGHTALYWYRQSLGQGLEFLIYFQGNSAPDKSGLPSDRFSAERTGGSVSTLTIQRTQQEDSAVYLCASSLEGQAYSNQPQHFGDGTRLSIL.

This clone has more than one count but fewer than ten. The same CDR3 arises from other DNA sequences in this sample as well. CDR3: CASSLVGETQYF. DNA for the CDR3: TGTGCCAGCAGCTTAGTAGGAGAGACCCAGTACTTC. J is TRBJ2-5 and V is TRBV7-9, with D hard to call. With 1 base removed from V and 4 bases from J, the gap between germline ends came to 4 bases. Looked up from germline, CDR1 is SEHNR and CDR2 is FQNEAQ (reference sequence). This CDR3 has 12 amino acids.

V and J are TRBV18 and TRBJ2-2, with 10 bases fitting TRBD1. J lost 4 bases, V lost 4 bases, and 0 bases had no gene match. The CDR3 sequence is 14 residues long. Germline lookup yields CDR1 KGHSH and CDR2 LQKENI. Here the CDR3 reads CASSRQGATGELFF. The DNA of the CDR3 is TGTGCCAGCTCACGACAGGGGGCCACCGGGGAGCTGTTTTTT. The whole variable domain, remainder taken from reference TRBV18 and TRBJ2-2, is NAGVMQNPRHLVRRRGQEARLRCSPMKGHSHVYWYRQLPEEGLKFMVYLQKENIIDESGMPKERFSAEFPKEGPSILRIQQVVRGDSAAYFCASSRQGATGELFFGEGSRLTVL.

V gene TRBV5-6 combines with J gene TRBJ1-2, with D tentatively TRBD1 (6 bases). The V and J ends lost 9 bases and 6 bases respectively, with 24 bases between them. Germline V lookup: CDR1 SGHDT, CDR2 YYEEEE. The CDR3 is 15 amino acids. CDR3 sequence: CATRFRGARTNGYTF. In DNA, the CDR3 is TGTGCCACCCGGTTTAGGGGGGCGAGGACGAATGGCTACACCTTC.

The chain carries TRBV5-1 and TRBJ2-3; 13 bases are a match to TRBD2. The CDR3 runs to 16 residues. Germline assignment: CDR1 SGHRS and CDR2 YFSETQ. The J segment lost 4 bases and the V segment lost 4 bases, leaving 6 bases of the junction unmatched. In DNA form, the CDR3 reads TGCGCCAGCAGCCCAGGGACTAGCGGGAAAGCAGATACGCAGTATTTT. Its protein is CASSPGTSGKADTQYF.

The table lists this clone with a count of one. Other DNA sequences in this specimen translate into the identical CDR3. This chain connects TRBV7-2 to TRBJ1-5, with D tentatively TRBD1 (6 bases). CDR1 and CDR2 (germline): SGHTA, FQGNSA. The germline V and J ends were trimmed by 4 bases and 1 base, with 8 bases remaining between them. The CDR3 consists of 14 residues. The CDR3 loop is CASSSQGSNQPQHF. The CDR3, as DNA: TGTGCCAGCAGCTCACAGGGCAGCAATCAGCCCCAGCATTTT.